These 7 T cell receptor beta chains share one sample of origin, sequenced in a study of lymphopenia after photon versus proton radiotherapy. Repertoires were generated with immunoSEQ multiplex PCR, while TCRdb's copy carries only in-frame clones and drops some. The sample lists 150,000 to 200,000 clones; less than 90% were seen once. The sample was peripheral blood, taken from a patient treated with photon-based radiotherapy. Receptor source: a man between 45 and 60 years old with gastric cancer.

The genes are TRBV7-6 and TRBJ2-3; 7 bases map to TRBD1. Germline V lookup: CDR1 SGHVS, CDR2 FNYEAQ. Losses at the gene ends were 4 bases for V and 3 bases for J; bases not matched to a gene: 4. The CDR3 extends over 14 amino acids. CDR3 sequence: CASSWGQLTDTQYF. As DNA, the CDR3 is TGTGCCAGCAGCTGGGGACAGTTAACAGATACGCAGTATTTT.

The V gene is TRBV18, the J gene TRBJ2-3, with 14 nucleotides matching TRBD2. Germline CDR1 is KGHSH and CDR2 is LQKENI. The CDR3 has 16 residues. The V gene end was trimmed by 3 bases and the J gene end by 5 bases; junction bases not matched to a gene: 4. CDR3 amino acids: CASSPPGLAGVDTQYF. The CDR3 DNA reads TGTGCCAGCTCACCTCCGGGACTAGCGGGAGTAGATACGCAGTATTTT. Complete variable domain (other parts from reference TRBV18 and TRBJ2-3): NAGVMQNPRHLVRRRGQEARLRCSPMKGHSHVYWYRQLPEEGLKFMVYLQKENIIDESGMPKERFSAEFPKEGPSILRIQQVVRGDSAAYFCASSPPGLAGVDTQYFGPGTRLTVL.

This sequence joins TRBV5-4 and TRBJ2-1; 7 bases fit TRBD2. With 2 bases clipped from V and 0 bases from J, the junction kept 2 bases outside the gene matches. CDR1 SGHNT and CDR2 YYREEE come from the germline V gene (reference sequence). This CDR3 contains 15 residues. CDR3 in amino acids: CASSFQRGSYNEQFF. In DNA, the CDR3 is TGTGCCAGCAGCTTTCAGCGGGGCTCCTACAATGAGCAGTTCTTC.

The rearrangement links TRBV2 to TRBJ2-1, with D possibly being TRBD1 (5 bases). Trimming left V 3 bases short and J 0 bases short, with 9 bases between. The CDR3 is made up of 15 amino acids. The germline CDR1 and CDR2 sequences are SNHLY and FYNNEI. CDR3 in DNA: TGTGCCAGCAGTGAGGGGCGAGGCTCCTACAATGAGCAGTTCTTC. Residues: CASSEGRGSYNEQFF. Variable domain in full (rest from reference TRBV2 and TRBJ2-1): EPEVTQTPSHQVTQMGQEVILRCVPISNHLYFYWYRQILGQKVEFLVSFYNNEISEKSEIFDDQFSVERPDGSNFTLKIRSTKLEDSAMYFCASSEGRGSYNEQFFGPGTRLTVL.

The chain has TRBV9 and TRBJ2-3; 10 nucleotides match TRBD1. CDR3 size: 15 residues. J was trimmed by 8 bases and V by 4 bases; bases with no gene match: 10. Germline CDR1 is SGDLS and CDR2 is YYNGEE. The CDR3 nucleotides read TGTGCCAGCAGCCCTGGACAGGGGGTATTCGGTACGCAGTATTTT. Translating gives CASSPGQGVFGTQYF.

The chain joins TRBV5-1 to TRBJ2-5, with D possibly matching TRBD1 (5 bases). The CDR3 contains 14 residues. The germline gives CDR1 SGHRS, CDR2 YFSETQ. V was trimmed by 2 bases and J by 4 bases, leaving 12 bases between them. The CDR3 loop reads CASSFLGVGETQYF. The CDR3 nucleotides read TGCGCCAGCAGCTTCCTAGGGGTTGGAGAGACCCAGTACTTC.

The chain carries TRBV7-9 and TRBJ1-5; D is possibly TRBD1 (5 bases). Trimming took off 1 base at V and 7 bases at J, with 11 bases between the two ends. This CDR3 comprises 14 residues. Germline CDR1 is SEHNR and CDR2 is FQNEAQ (reference sequence). In DNA, the CDR3 is TGTGCCAGCAGCTTAGGGCAGCGGGGGCAGCCCCAGCATTTT. Protein: CASSLGQRGQPQHF.